The source of this TCR beta chain is a study of cytomegalovirus exposure and HLA in healthy donors. Study summary: Across roughly 400 genotyped donors, around 80% landed in the Caucasian-associated ancestry cluster.

This CDR3 contains 15 residues. V lost 6 bases, J lost 2 bases, and 9 bases stayed unmatched. Germline V gene lookup returns CDR1 MNHEY and CDR2 SMNVEV (reference sequence). In the PCR, 60 Vbeta and 13 Jbeta primers were used. The data were produced by immunoSEQ multiplex PCR, yet TCRdb's version contains in-frame clones alone and is incomplete. In the table there are about 140,000 clones, roughly 79% of which are singletons. Remarks on this clone: Its antigen is currently unknown.

Broader study findings: In a later analysis, specific HLA alleles were associated with about 18,000 TCR beta sequences at a 0.05 false discovery rate.

The sequence was obtained from a woman aged 40 to 50 in good health and CMV-seronegative. Sequencing used PBMCs. The chain uses TRBV27 and TRBJ1-1, with 7 bases that match TRBD1. The CDR3 protein is CASRRIPGGNTEAFF. The CDR3, as DNA: TGTGCCAGCAGGAGGATACCAGGGGGAAACACTGAAGCTTTCTTT.